The 20 T cell receptor beta chains below all came from one sample that was sequenced in a study of PD-1 blockade in classical Hodgkin lymphoma. Generated by immunoSEQ multiplex PCR, the TCRdb table keeps only in-frame clones and is missing some. Of 53,000 or so clones listed, around 85% are singletons. Each of the patients experienced relapse following autologous stem cell transplantation, and their brentuximab vedotin exposure differed. The specimen comprised peripheral blood mononuclear cells (PBMCs), sampled at baseline. The receptors here all came from a human donor with classical Hodgkin lymphoma.

This clone came up many times. The J gene is TRBJ1-1, the V gene TRBV6-5; tentative D call: TRBD1 (5 bases). Germline V CDR1 and CDR2: MNHEY, SVGAGI. The CDR3 is 15 residues long. V was clipped by 5 bases and J by 4 bases, with 17 bases between them. The CDR3 sequence: CASSLAGGMGTEAFF. The CDR3 DNA reads as TGTGCCAGCAGTCTCGCCGGGGGGATGGGCACTGAAGCTTTCTTT.

This chain links TRBV30 with TRBJ2-7, with D tentatively TRBD1 (6 bases). This CDR3 comprises 12 residues. Germline V gene lookup returns CDR1 GTSNPN and CDR2 SVGIG (reference sequence). With 2 bases removed from V and 4 bases from J, the gap between germline ends came to 9 bases. As DNA, the CDR3 is TGTGCCTGGAGTCCGGGGACATACGAGCAGTACTTC. This encodes CAWSPGTYEQYF.

This clone was picked up one time. This chain joins TRBV5-6 and TRBJ1-2, with TRBD1 identical over 7 bases. Germline V gene data show CDR1 as SGHDT and CDR2 as YYEEEE. V gave up 7 bases and J gave up 3 bases; unmatched junction bases: 9. The CDR3 is made up of 14 amino acids. DNA of the CDR3: TGTGCCAGCCTCCTTTCCGGGACAGACTATGGCTACACCTTC. It translates to CASLLSGTDYGYTF.

The rearrangement uses TRBV18 and TRBJ2-7, with 8 bases lining up with TRBD2. The V gene's germline CDR1 is KGHSH and CDR2 LQKENI. The CDR3 extends over 15 amino acids. Germline trimming cut 2 bases from V and 2 bases from J; bases unmatched to any gene: 5. DNA for the CDR3: TGTGCCAGCTCACCAACTAGCGGAGGGCCCTACGAGCAGTACTTC. Protein: CASSPTSGGPYEQYF. The variable domain in full, with the rest retrieved from reference TRBV18 and TRBJ2-7, is NAGVMQNPRHLVRRRGQEARLRCSPMKGHSHVYWYRQLPEEGLKFMVYLQKENIIDESGMPKERFSAEFPKEGPSILRIQQVVRGDSAAYFCASSPTSGGPYEQYFGPGTRLTVT.

The chain has TRBV7-9 and TRBJ2-1, with TRBD1 identical over 8 bases. The germline V gene has CDR1 SEHNR and CDR2 FQNEAQ (reference sequence). The CDR3 contains 14 residues. V lost 3 bases to trimming and J lost 8 bases; unmatched junction nucleotides: 6. The CDR3 loop reads CASSFQGANDEQFF. In DNA form, the CDR3 reads TGTGCCAGCAGCTTCCAGGGGGCCAATGATGAGCAGTTCTTC.

The chain is built from TRBV19 and TRBJ2-1, with a weak D call TRBD2 (6 bases). The V and J ends lost 7 bases and 4 bases respectively, with 14 bases between them. The CDR3 has 14 residues. Germline CDR1 and CDR2: LNHDA and SQIVND (reference sequence). The CDR3 loop is CASNPPGGYNEQFF. The CDR3 nucleotides are TGTGCCAGTAACCCCCCAGGAGGGTACAATGAGCAGTTCTTC.

The chain employs TRBV10-3 and TRBJ2-5; no clear D. CDR3 length: 15 amino acids. Germline-derived CDR1 and CDR2 are ENHRY and SYGVKD. Deletions cut 10 bases from V and 5 bases from J, with 23 bases between. CDR3 amino acids: CASRPMGLSLETQYF. CDR3 in DNA: TGTGCCAGCCGCCCCATGGGCCTGTCTCTGGAGACCCAGTACTTC.

V gene TRBV4-1 combines with J gene TRBJ1-5; D is perhaps TRBD1 (6 bases). CDR1 and CDR2 from the germline V gene are MGHRA and YSYEKL. V shed 0 bases and J shed 1 base, with 13 bases lying between them. The CDR3 consists of 17 residues. DNA for the CDR3: TGCGCCAGCAGCCAAGATGGGGGGACACAGAGCAATCAGCCCCAGCATTTT. Its protein product is CASSQDGGTQSNQPQHF.

The V gene is TRBV28, the J gene TRBJ1-4, with D possibly TRBD1 on 6 matching bases. Per germline, CDR1 MDHEN and CDR2 SYDVKM. This CDR3 has 14 amino acids. The V gene lost 4 bases and the J gene lost 6 bases, with 12 bases spanning the gap. The CDR3 DNA is TGTGCCAGCAGTTCGACAGGTATAGATGAAAAACTGTTTTTT. Translating gives CASSSTGIDEKLFF.

The chain links TRBV14 to TRBJ2-7; TRBD2 is a possible D gene (6 bases). The germline V and J ends were trimmed by 11 bases and 1 base, with 18 bases remaining between them. This CDR3 is 14 amino acids long. From germline, CDR1 is SGHDN and CDR2 FVKESK. CDR3 sequence: CAGKGTSFSYEQYV. The CDR3 DNA is TGTGCCGGAAAGGGGACTTCCTTTTCCTACGAGCAGTACGTC.

This clone was seen once. The CDR3 is CASSLGLAGVVGTDTQYF. The CDR3 coding sequence is TGTGCCAGCTCCTTAGGACTAGCGGGAGTGGTGGGCACAGATACGCAGTATTTT. The chain links TRBV18 to TRBJ2-3; 13 bases match TRBD2. This CDR3 is 18 amino acids long. Germline values: CDR1 KGHSH, CDR2 LQKENI. Trimming removed 6 bases from V and 1 base from J; junction bases left unmatched: 10.

The V and J genes are TRBV11-2 and TRBJ1-2; TRBD1 aligns across 8 bases. This CDR3 is 16 amino acids long. Germline loops: CDR1 SGHAT, CDR2 FQNNGV. Losses at the gene ends were 3 bases for V and 4 bases for J; bases not matched to a gene: 10. CDR3 sequence: CASSLLQPGQVYGYTF. CDR3 nucleotides: TGTGCCAGCAGCTTGCTTCAACCGGGACAGGTCTATGGCTACACCTTC.

The chain couples TRBV6-5 to TRBJ1-2; 9 bases agree with TRBD1. Trimming at V came to 6 bases and at J to 7 bases, leaving 9 bases not matched to a gene. CDR1 MNHEY and CDR2 SVGAGI come from the germline V gene. This CDR3 comprises 14 residues. CDR3 protein: CASRGNRGPGGYTF. The DNA for the CDR3 is TGTGCCAGCAGGGGCAACAGGGGGCCAGGTGGCTACACCTTC.

This clone turned up a few times. The gene calls are TRBV19 and TRBJ2-1, with 7 bases identical to TRBD2. Germline V gives CDR1 LNHDA, CDR2 SQIVND (reference sequence). This CDR3 has 15 residues. V dropped 2 bases and J dropped 10; count of bases not matched to a gene: 11. In DNA, the CDR3 is TGTGCCAGTAGTATAAGCGGCGGGAGAGTCCAGGAGCAGTTCTTC. Translated, it gives CASSISGGRVQEQFF.

The rearrangement joins TRBV5-1 to TRBJ2-5, with D unclear. V lost 1 base and J 3 bases, leaving 10 bases between the germline ends. Germline V gene data show CDR1 as SGHRS and CDR2 as YFSETQ. This CDR3 has 14 residues. The CDR3 bases are TGCGCCAGCAGCTTGAGGGCGACTGAAGAGACCCAGTACTTC. This encodes CASSLRATEETQYF. The variable domain in full, with the rest retrieved from reference TRBV5-1 and TRBJ2-5, is KAGVTQTPRYLIKTRGQQVTLSCSPISGHRSVSWYQQTPGQGLQFLFEYFSETQRNKGNFPGRFSGRQFSNSRSEMNVSTLELGDSALYLCASSLRATEETQYFGPGTRLLVL.

In its sample, this clone was seen a few times. The chain has TRBV4-1 and TRBJ2-1; 10 nucleotides match TRBD1. V trimming: 6 bases; J trimming: 8 bases; junction bases outside the gene matches: 7. Germline assignment: CDR1 MGHRA and CDR2 YSYEKL. The CDR3 is made up of 14 amino acids. CDR3 DNA sequence: TGCGCCAGCAGACCGGGACAGGGGTCGGATGAGCAGTTCTTC. Protein: CASRPGQGSDEQFF.

The CDR3 here is CASSYPRTVQYF. The CDR3 DNA sequence: TGTGCCAGCAGCTACCCGAGAACGGTCCAGTACTTC. The chain combines TRBV14 with TRBJ2-5; D is uncertain. The CDR3 loop spans 12 amino acids. The V gene's germline CDR1 is SGHDN and CDR2 FVKESK. The V end was cut by 5 bases, the J end by 10 bases, with 14 bases between.

CDR3: CASSLGQGFSYEQYV. Written as DNA, the CDR3 is TGTGCCAGCAGTTTAGGACAGGGCTTCTCCTACGAGCAGTACGTC. J is TRBJ2-7 and V is TRBV6-5, with 8 bases matching TRBD1. V dropped 4 bases and J dropped 0; count of bases not matched to a gene: 5. The germline gives CDR1 MNHEY, CDR2 SVGAGI. The CDR3 is 15 amino acids.

The genes are TRBV7-2 and TRBJ2-7; D is undetermined. The CDR3 contains 12 residues. Germline CDR1 and CDR2: SGHTA and FQGNSA. Trimming cost V 5 bases and J 7 bases, with 12 bases left between them. CDR3 amino acids: CASSLDGVEQYF. The CDR3, as DNA: TGTGCCAGCAGCCTTGATGGGGTTGAGCAGTACTTC.

J is TRBJ1-2 and V is TRBV18; no definite D call. Germline values: CDR1 KGHSH, CDR2 LQKENI. CDR3 length: 13 residues. V was shortened by 1 base and J by 3 bases, with 6 bases between the two germline ends. CDR3 sequence (DNA): TGTGCCAGCTCACCACGGGCAGACTATGGCTACACCTTC. Translated, it gives CASSPRADYGYTF.